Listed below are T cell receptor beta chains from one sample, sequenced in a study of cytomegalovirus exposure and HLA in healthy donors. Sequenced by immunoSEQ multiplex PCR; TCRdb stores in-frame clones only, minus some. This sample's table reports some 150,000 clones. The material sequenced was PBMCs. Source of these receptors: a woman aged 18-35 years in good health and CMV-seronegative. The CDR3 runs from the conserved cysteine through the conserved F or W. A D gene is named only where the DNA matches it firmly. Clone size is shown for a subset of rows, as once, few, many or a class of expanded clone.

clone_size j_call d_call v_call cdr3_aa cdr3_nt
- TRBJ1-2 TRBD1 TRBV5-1 CASSDRGGYTF TGCGCCAGCAGCGACAGGGGTGGCTACACCTTC
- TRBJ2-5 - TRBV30 CAWKGDEETQYF TGTGCCTGGAAAGGAGATGAAGAGACCCAGTACTTC
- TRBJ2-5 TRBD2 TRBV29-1 CSVRVAGGWETQYF TGCAGCGTAAGGGTAGCGGGAGGCTGGGAGACCCAGTACTTC
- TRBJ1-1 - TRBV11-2 CASSSIRGRTEAFF TGTGCCAGCAGCTCAATTCGGGGAAGAACTGAAGCTTTCTTT
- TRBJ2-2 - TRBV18 CASSPAGNTGELFF TGTGCCAGCTCACCAGCGGGAAACACCGGGGAGCTGTTTTTT
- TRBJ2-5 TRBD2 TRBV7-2 CASSPSGLAGGPGTQYF TGTGCCAGCAGCCCCTCGGGACTAGCGGGAGGGCCAGGGACCCAGTACTTC
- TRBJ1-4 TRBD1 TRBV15 CATSRTDRVQEKLFF TGTGCCACCAGCAGAACCGACAGGGTCCAGGAAAAACTGTTTTTT
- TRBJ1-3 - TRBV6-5 CASSAGQSGNTIYF TGTGCCAGCAGCGCCGGACAGTCTGGAAACACCATATATTTT
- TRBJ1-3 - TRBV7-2 CASRQPGGNTIYF TGTGCCAGCAGGCAACCCGGGGGAAACACCATATATTTT
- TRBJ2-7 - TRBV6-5 CASTGETYEQYF TGTGCCAGCACCGGGGAAACCTACGAGCAGTACTTC
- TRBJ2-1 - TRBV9 CASSGDSGLRGEQFF TGTGCCAGCAGCGGAGATAGCGGCTTACGGGGGGAGCAGTTCTTC
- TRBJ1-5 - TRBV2 CASRIARPGSNQPQHF TGTGCCAGCAGAATAGCAAGACCAGGGAGCAATCAGCCCCAGCATTTT
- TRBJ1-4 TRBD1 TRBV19 CASRTGQGNEKLFF TGTGCCAGTAGAACGGGACAGGGTAATGAAAAACTGTTTTTT
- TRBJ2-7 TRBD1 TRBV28 CASSFMDRVYEQYF TGTGCCAGCAGTTTCATGGACAGGGTCTACGAGCAGTACTTC
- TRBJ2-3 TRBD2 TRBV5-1 CASSFGTSGTDTQYF TGCGCCAGCAGCTTTGGGACTAGCGGCACAGATACGCAGTATTTT
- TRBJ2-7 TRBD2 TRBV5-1 CASGPSGSYEQYF TGCGCCAGCGGGCCTAGCGGGAGCTACGAGCAGTACTTC
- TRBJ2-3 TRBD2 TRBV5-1 CASSWRERGTDTQYF TGCGCCAGCAGCTGGCGGGAGAGGGGCACAGATACGCAGTATTTT
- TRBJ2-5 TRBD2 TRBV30 CAWSRRLAGVRETQYF TGTGCCTGGAGTCGACGACTAGCGGGAGTGCGGGAGACCCAGTACTTC
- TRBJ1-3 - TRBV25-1 CASSDLSGGGNTIYF TGTGCCAGCAGCGATCTGTCGGGGGGTGGAAACACCATATATTTT
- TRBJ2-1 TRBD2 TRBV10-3 CAAGVAGSSYNEQFF TGTGCCGCCGGCGTAGCGGGTAGCTCCTACAATGAGCAGTTCTTC
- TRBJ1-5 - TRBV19 CASSIGQVSNQPQHF TGTGCCAGTAGTATAGGACAGGTTAGCAATCAGCCCCAGCATTTT
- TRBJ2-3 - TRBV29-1 CSVEGSETATDTQYF TGCAGCGTCGAGGGTAGCGAGACTGCCACAGATACGCAGTATTTT
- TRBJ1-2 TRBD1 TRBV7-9 CASSPTGANYGYTF TGTGCCAGCAGCCCGACAGGGGCCAACTATGGCTACACCTTC
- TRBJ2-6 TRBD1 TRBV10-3 CAISDRSRQGPSSGANVLTF TGTGCCATCAGTGACCGCTCAAGACAGGGGCCTTCTTCTGGGGCCAACGTCCTGACTTTC
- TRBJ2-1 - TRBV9 CASSAQAGHEQFF TGTGCCAGCAGCGCTCAAGCCGGTCATGAGCAGTTCTTC
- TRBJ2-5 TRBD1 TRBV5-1 CASSLGTGGKETQYF TGCGCCAGCAGCTTGGGGACAGGGGGCAAAGAGACCCAGTACTTC
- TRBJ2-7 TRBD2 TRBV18 CASSPRGLSGTYEQYF TGTGCCAGCTCACCAAGAGGGCTTAGCGGGACCTACGAGCAGTACTTC
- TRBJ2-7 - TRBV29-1 CSVEGAYEQYF TGCAGCGTTGAAGGAGCCTACGAGCAGTACTTC
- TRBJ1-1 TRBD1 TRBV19 CASSVDRDTEAFF TGTGCCAGTAGTGTGGACAGGGACACTGAAGCTTTCTTT
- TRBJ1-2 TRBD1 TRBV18 CASSPDRVNYGYTF TGTGCCAGCTCACCGGACAGGGTTAACTATGGCTACACCTTC
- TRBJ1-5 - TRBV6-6 CASSPGGFNQPQHF TGTGCCAGCAGTCCCGGCGGATTTAATCAGCCCCAGCATTTT
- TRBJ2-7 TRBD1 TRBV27 CASSFVGQGYRQYF TGTGCCAGCAGTTTCGTGGGACAGGGGTATAGGCAGTACTTC
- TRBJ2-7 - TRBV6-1 CATRTRGAYEQYF TGTGCCACCCGGACACGTGGAGCCTACGAGCAGTACTTC
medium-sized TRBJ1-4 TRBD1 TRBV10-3 CAISESGTGANEKLFF TGTGCCATCAGTGAGTCTGGTACAGGGGCTAATGAAAAACTGTTTTTT
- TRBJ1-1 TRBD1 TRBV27 CASSLTGGATTEAFF TGTGCCAGCAGTTTGACAGGGGGCGCTACCACTGAAGCTTTCTTT
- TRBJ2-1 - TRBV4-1 CASSQERPLGRRPYNEQFF TGCGCCAGCAGCCAAGAAAGACCCTTGGGAAGGAGGCCCTACAATGAGCAGTTCTTC
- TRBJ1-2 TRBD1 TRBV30 CAWSAGTGYGYTF TGTGCCTGGAGCGCCGGGACAGGGTATGGCTACACCTTC
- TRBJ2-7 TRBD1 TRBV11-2 CASRQGTGGSYEQYF TGTGCCAGCAGACAAGGGACAGGGGGCTCCTACGAGCAGTACTTC
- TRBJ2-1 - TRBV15 CATSWIAGNEQFF TGTGCCACCAGCTGGATAGCCGGGAATGAGCAGTTCTTC
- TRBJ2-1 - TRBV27 CASSDGTPDSYNEQFF TGTGCCAGCAGTGACGGGACTCCCGACTCCTACAATGAGCAGTTCTTC
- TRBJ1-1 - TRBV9 CASSADTGMDEAFF TGTGCCAGCAGCGCCGACACCGGGATGGATGAAGCTTTCTTT
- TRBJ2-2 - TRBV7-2 CASSLVRADTGELFF TGTGCCAGCAGCTTAGTCAGGGCGGACACCGGGGAGCTGTTTTTT
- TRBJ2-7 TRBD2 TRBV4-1 CASSRTSGNPYEQYF TGCGCCAGCAGTCGGACTAGCGGAAACCCATACGAGCAGTACTTC
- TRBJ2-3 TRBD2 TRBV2 CARRELAVTDTQYF TGTGCCAGGAGGGAACTAGCGGTCACAGATACGCAGTATTTT
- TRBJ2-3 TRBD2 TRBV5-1 CASTSGGSTDTQYF TGCGCCAGCACCTCGGGGGGGAGCACAGATACGCAGTATTTT
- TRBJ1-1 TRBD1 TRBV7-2 CASSPGTESEAFF TGTGCCAGCAGCCCCGGGACAGAGAGTGAAGCTTTCTTT
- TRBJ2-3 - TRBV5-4 CASSLQGATDTQYF TGTGCCAGCAGCCTTCAGGGTGCGACAGATACGCAGTATTTT
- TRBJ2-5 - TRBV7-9 CASSFRETQYF TGTGCCAGCAGCTTCAGAGAGACCCAGTACTTC
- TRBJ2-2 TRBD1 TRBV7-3 CASSSQGATGELFF TGTGCCAGCAGCTCCCAGGGGGCCACCGGGGAGCTGTTTTTT
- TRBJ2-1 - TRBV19 CASSIDNSGSYNEQFF TGTGCCAGTAGTATAGATAATAGCGGTTCCTACAATGAGCAGTTCTTC
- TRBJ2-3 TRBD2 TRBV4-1 CASSQDWAGVGTDTQYF TGCGCCAGCAGCCAAGACTGGGCGGGAGTAGGAACAGATACGCAGTATTTT
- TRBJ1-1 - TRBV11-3 CASSLEGNTEAFF TGTGCCAGCAGCCTCGAGGGGAACACTGAAGCTTTCTTT
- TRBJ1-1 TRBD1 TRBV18 CASSPWDSQGMNTEAFF TGTGCCAGCTCACCCTGGGACAGTCAAGGGATGAACACTGAAGCTTTCTTT
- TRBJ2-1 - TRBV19 CASSIEGSSYNEQFF TGTGCCAGTAGTATAGAAGGGAGCTCCTACAATGAGCAGTTCTTC
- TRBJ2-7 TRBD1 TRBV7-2 CASSVAGTESYEQYF TGTGCCAGCAGCGTCGCCGGGACAGAATCCTACGAGCAGTACTTC
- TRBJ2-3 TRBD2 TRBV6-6 CASSLSAGDADTQYF TGTGCCAGCAGTTTGTCAGCGGGAGATGCAGATACGCAGTATTTT
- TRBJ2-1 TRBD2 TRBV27 CASSTTSGSGNEQFF TGTGCCAGCAGTACGACTAGCGGGAGTGGTAATGAGCAGTTCTTC